This T cell receptor beta chain was sequenced for a study of cytomegalovirus exposure and HLA in healthy donors. With 60 Vbeta and 13 Jbeta primers, the PCR was carried out. Repertoires were generated with immunoSEQ multiplex PCR, while TCRdb's copy carries only in-frame clones and drops some. The repertoire includes more than 150,000 clones, more than 65% of them detected once, and around 4% sits in the top ten. Whole-study findings and limits: Earlier results showed most TCR beta V segments being productive about 87% or about 30% of the time. Later work associated fewer than 20,000 TCR beta sequences with HLA alleles at 0.05 false discovery rate. Specificity for CMV antigens was confirmed in vitro for three of the CMV-associated chains.

The CDR3 runs to 14 residues. The V end lost 6 bases, the J end lost 8 bases, and 19 bases lay between the germline ends. Germline CDR1 and CDR2: MNHEY and SVGAGI. A word on this clone: Its antigen is unidentified.

The TCR originated in a man aged 50 or older in good health and CMV-seronegative. The specimen sequenced was PBMCs. The V gene is TRBV6-5, the J gene TRBJ1-2; a possible D gene is TRBD1 (5 bases). The chain's CDR3 is CASSQGTERRGYTF. In nucleotides, the CDR3 is TGTGCCAGCAGCCAAGGGACTGAAAGAAGGGGCTACACCTTC.